This T cell receptor beta chain was sequenced during a study of cytomegalovirus exposure and HLA in healthy donors. In regard to this clone: Its specificity is not known.

Overall study results and limits: The sole available immune exposure information was CMV serostatus.

Both 60 Vbeta primers and 13 Jbeta primers went into the PCR. Only in-frame clones appear in the TCRdb table, and some are missing; sequencing was by immunoSEQ multiplex PCR. This repertoire shows fewer than 150,000 clones, 70% to 80% found once; its top ten account for under 4.5%. The germline V gene has CDR1 SNHLY and CDR2 FYNNEI. The CDR3 spans 14 residues. J lost 5 bases, V lost 6 bases, and 7 bases had no gene match. The sequence came from a man between 18 and 29 years old in good health and CMV-seronegative. V usage is TRBV2 and J usage is TRBJ2-3, with 8 bases matching TRBD1. Sequencing used PBMCs. CDR3 in amino acids: CASSADRAVDTQYF. The DNA for the CDR3 is TGTGCCAGCAGCGCGGACAGGGCTGTAGATACGCAGTATTTT.